The T cell receptor (beta chain) under discussion was sequenced for a study of cytomegalovirus exposure and HLA in healthy donors. The V segment lost 6 bases and the J segment 5 bases; nucleotides outside the gene matches: 6. Germline-derived CDR1 and CDR2 are SGHTA and FQGNSA. The CDR3 is 15 residues long. This PCR relied on a set of 60 Vbeta primers and 13 Jbeta primers. Repertoires were generated with immunoSEQ multiplex PCR, while TCRdb's copy carries only in-frame clones and drops some. Of about 60,000 clones detected, about 82% appear once; the ten largest clones hold 1.6%. On this clone: Its antigen is undetermined.

Whole-study results and caveats: Analysis performed later showed TCR beta chains linked to HLA being more clonally expanded than equally common others.

The source is a man aged 30-40 years in good health and CMV-seronegative. The sample taken for sequencing was PBMCs. The V and J genes are TRBV7-2 and TRBJ2-1; 11 bases match TRBD2. The CDR3 coding sequence is TGTGCCAGCAGACCTTCTAGCGGGAGGAACAATGAGCAGTTCTTC. This gives the protein CASRPSSGRNNEQFF. The full variable domain, rest sourced from reference TRBV7-2 and TRBJ2-1, is GAGVSQSPSNKVTEKGKDVELRCDPISGHTALYWYRQSLGQGLEFLIYFQGNSAPDKSGLPSDRFSAERTGGSVSTLTIQRTQQEDSAVYLCASRPSSGRNNEQFFGPGTRLTVL.